The 19 T cell receptor beta chains below come from one sample, sequenced in a study of T cell responses to AZD1222 COVID-19 vaccine. Produced via immunoSEQ multiplex PCR; TCRdb's table is partial and in-frame only. Among 80,000 to 100,000 clones listed, over 85% were seen once. Sequences were derived from peripheral blood, sampled on day 0 of AZD1222 vaccination. Every receptor here comes from an adult in good health.

The rearrangement links TRBV28 to TRBJ2-1; TRBD1 is a possible D gene (5 bases). The germline V gene encodes CDR1 MDHEN and CDR2 SYDVKM. The V end was cut by 5 bases, the J end by 10 bases, with 9 bases between. The length of the CDR3 is 11 residues. The DNA of the CDR3 is TGTGCCAGCAGTCCGTACAGGGAGCAGTTCTTC. Amino acid sequence: CASSPYREQFF.

The J gene is TRBJ2-7, the V gene TRBV5-6, with a weak D call TRBD2 (7 bases). CDR3 length: 14 residues. Per germline, CDR1 SGHDT and CDR2 YYEEEE. V lost 2 bases to trimming and J lost 4 bases, with 13 bases between them. This CDR3 reads CASSFGGRRYEQYF. The CDR3 nucleotides are TGTGCCAGCAGCTTCGGGGGGCGAAGGTACGAGCAGTACTTC.

The V call is TRBV6-2 or TRBV6-3, the J call TRBJ2-5, with D possibly matching TRBD2 (6 bases). The V and J ends lost 4 bases and 0 bases respectively, with 15 bases between them. This CDR3 comprises 16 residues. Germline V CDR1 and CDR2: MNHEY, SVGEGT. The CDR3 DNA sequence: TGTGCCAGCAGTTCCTGGGGTAGCGGAAACCAAGAGACCCAGTACTTC. It codes for CASSSWGSGNQETQYF.

The gene calls are TRBV5-1 and TRBJ2-7, with TRBD2 matching over 9 bases. CDR3 length: 17 amino acids. J gave up 6 bases and V 0 bases, and 13 bases lay outside the gene matches. The germline V gene has CDR1 SGHRS and CDR2 YFSETQ. The CDR3 DNA reads TGCGCCAGCAGCTTGGAGGGAGCGCGGACTAGCGCGGCCGAGCAGTACTTC. Protein: CASSLEGARTSAAEQYF.

The V call is TRBV19, the J call TRBJ2-3; D remains ambiguous. Germline lookup yields CDR1 LNHDA and CDR2 SQIVND (reference sequence). Trimming removed 3 bases from V and 7 bases from J, with 5 bases in between. CDR3 size: 11 residues. Written as DNA, the CDR3 is TGTGCCAGTAGTATCGGGTATACGCAGTATTTT. It translates to CASSIGYTQYF.

The chain combines TRBV19 with TRBJ1-6; 7 bases are shared with TRBD1. There are 14 residues in the CDR3. Germline V gene lookup returns CDR1 LNHDA and CDR2 SQIVND (reference sequence). V dropped 6 bases and J dropped 5; count of bases not matched to a gene: 4. CDR3 protein: CASRSGGDNSPLHF. CDR3 sequence (DNA): TGTGCCAGTAGATCAGGGGGAGATAATTCACCCCTCCACTTT.

The rearrangement joins TRBV7-2 to TRBJ2-1, with D uncertain. The CDR3 consists of 12 residues. The V gene lost 2 bases and the J gene lost 8 bases, with 7 bases spanning the gap. Germline V gene sequence: CDR1 SGHTA, CDR2 FQGNSA. In nucleotides, the CDR3 is TGTGCCAGCAGCTTACTGAGACATGAGCAGTTCTTC. Its protein product is CASSLLRHEQFF. Full variable domain (remainder filled in from reference TRBV7-2 and TRBJ2-1): GAGVSQSPSNKVTEKGKDVELRCDPISGHTALYWYRQSLGQGLEFLIYFQGNSAPDKSGLPSDRFSAERTGGSVSTLTIQRTQQEDSAVYLCASSLLRHEQFFGPGTRLTVL.

The chain joins TRBV10-3 to TRBJ1-3; the D gene is possibly TRBD1 (5 bases). The CDR3 totals 12 residues. Trimming took 11 bases from V and 1 from J, leaving 9 bases between them. Germline V gene sequence: CDR1 ENHRY, CDR2 SYGVKD. The CDR3 protein is CAQGTSGNTIYF. The CDR3, as DNA: TGTGCCCAAGGGACTTCTGGAAACACCATATATTTT.

In DNA form, the CDR3 reads TGCGCCAGCAGCCAAGATAGGGACAGGGTCTCTGGAAACACCATATATTTT. This gives the protein CASSQDRDRVSGNTIYF. V is TRBV4-1 and J is TRBJ1-3; 9 positions agree with TRBD1. V gave up 0 bases and J gave up 0 bases; unmatched junction bases: 3. The germline CDR1 and CDR2 sequences are MGHRA and YSYEKL. The CDR3 covers 17 residues.

The chain recombines TRBV15 with TRBJ1-4, with TRBD1 as a possible D gene (5 bases). Germline loops: CDR1 LNHNV, CDR2 YYDKDF (reference sequence). Trimming removed 5 bases at V and 4 bases at J, with 14 bases between. This CDR3 spans 15 amino acids. In DNA, the CDR3 is TGTGCCACCAGCTTCTGGGGACTGCTTAATGAAAAACTGTTTTTT. It yields the protein CATSFWGLLNEKLFF.

The chain carries TRBV10-2 and TRBJ1-3; no clear D. V lost 2 bases and J 5 bases, leaving 10 bases between the germline ends. CDR3 length: 14 amino acids. Germline lookup yields CDR1 WSHSY and CDR2 SAAADI. Written as DNA, the CDR3 is TGCGCCAGCAGTGAGATCCACAGCCGAAACACCATATATTTT. Amino acids: CASSEIHSRNTIYF.

This clone has more than one count but fewer than ten. The J gene is TRBJ2-1, the V gene TRBV4-1, with 14 bases identical to TRBD2. Germline V lookup: CDR1 MGHRA, CDR2 YSYEKL. The CDR3 is 19 amino acids. V gave up 3 bases and J gave up 5 bases; unmatched junction bases: 12. In nucleotides, the CDR3 is TGCGCCAGCAGCCACCCTGGACTAGCGGGGGGACCCGACCACAATGAGCAGTTCTTC. Amino acid sequence: CASSHPGLAGGPDHNEQFF.

This chain links TRBV2 with TRBJ1-4, with TRBD1 identical over 7 bases. The CDR3 runs 14 residues. Germline V lookup: CDR1 SNHLY, CDR2 FYNNEI. Germline trimming cut 5 bases from V and 6 bases from J; bases unmatched to any gene: 6. CDR3 in amino acids: CASSQDRNDEKLFF. The CDR3 DNA follows: TGTGCCAGCAGTCAGGACAGGAACGATGAAAAACTGTTTTTT. Drawing the rest from reference TRBV2 and TRBJ1-4, the complete variable domain is EPEVTQTPSHQVTQMGQEVILRCVPISNHLYFYWYRQILGQKVEFLVSFYNNEISEKSEIFDDQFSVERPDGSNFTLKIRSTKLEDSAMYFCASSQDRNDEKLFFGSGTQLSVL.

The chain joins TRBV3-1 (or the pseudogene TRBV3-2) to TRBJ1-1, with unresolved D. The CDR3 has 12 residues. V shed 4 bases and J shed 7 bases, with 10 bases lying between them. Germline V CDR1 and CDR2: LGHDT, YNNKEL (reference sequence). The CDR3 loop reads CASSLKHYEAFF. The CDR3 bases are TGTGCCAGCAGCCTCAAACACTATGAAGCTTTCTTT.

This clone has only a few counts. The J gene is TRBJ2-1, the V gene TRBV4-1; weak D call: TRBD2 (6 bases). The CDR3 totals 13 residues. The germline V and J ends were trimmed by 0 bases and 9 bases, with 9 bases remaining between them. From germline, CDR1 is MGHRA and CDR2 YSYEKL. The CDR3 is CASSQEWDSEQFF. The CDR3 coding sequence is TGCGCCAGCAGCCAAGAATGGGACTCTGAGCAGTTCTTC.

The chain carries TRBV28 and TRBJ2-5; either TRBD1 or TRBD2 may fit D (5 bases each). The CDR3 extends over 17 amino acids. V gave up 6 bases and J gave up 5 bases, with 25 bases separating them. Looked up from germline, CDR1 is MDHEN and CDR2 is SYDVKM. Here the CDR3 reads CASSRSPSWDLGETQYF. DNA of the CDR3: TGTGCCAGCAGCCGTAGCCCTAGTTGGGACCTAGGGGAGACCCAGTACTTC.

This sequence joins TRBV6-5 and TRBJ2-2; 8 positions match TRBD2. Germline trimming cut 6 bases from V and 6 bases from J; bases unmatched to any gene: 3. This CDR3 is 13 amino acids long. Germline V gives CDR1 MNHEY, CDR2 SVGAGI. For the CDR3, the DNA is TGTGCCAGCAGGACTAGCGACGCCGGGGAGCTGTTTTTT. It yields the protein CASRTSDAGELFF.

The rearrangement joins TRBV9 to TRBJ1-2; 10 bases fit TRBD1. The germline V gene encodes CDR1 SGDLS and CDR2 YYNGEE. The V segment lost 1 base and the J segment 6 bases; nucleotides outside the gene matches: 6. The CDR3 is 15 amino acids. The DNA for the CDR3 is TGTGCCAGCAGCGTACATGGACAGGGGGGAAATGGCTACACCTTC. Translation gives CASSVHGQGGNGYTF.

This chain connects TRBV5-1 to TRBJ2-7; TRBD2 matches at 9 bases. CDR3 length: 14 residues. The germline V gene encodes CDR1 SGHRS and CDR2 YFSETQ. Losses at the gene ends were 2 bases for V and 5 bases for J; bases not matched to a gene: 5. In DNA, the CDR3 is TGCGCCAGCAGCTTAGCGGGAGGATCCCACGAGCAGTACTTC. Translating it yields CASSLAGGSHEQYF.